This TCR beta chain is from a study of CD8+CD57+ T cells in acquired aplastic anemia. The germline CDR1 and CDR2 sequences are MNHEY and SVGAGI. The junction had 5 bases not matched to a gene; V was cut back by 2 bases and J by 2 bases. This CDR3 spans 16 amino acids. TCR beta VDJ and CDR3 profiling used genomic DNA as template. TCRdb re-called the reads with MiXCR, one entry per CDR3 protein. The sample carries hundreds of thousands of distinct CDR3 sequences, 55% to 75% recorded once. Study findings and constraints: Between patients and controls, around 30 CD8+ CDR3 sequences were found in common. CD8+ Simpson's diversity did not differ significantly between patients and controls.

As to this clonotype: Its antigen is undetermined.

The source is a human donor in good health, serving as a control. The V gene is TRBV6-5, the J gene TRBJ1-1; 10 nucleotides line up with TRBD1. Sequenced sample: sorted CD4+, CD8+, or CD8+CD57+ T cells (not recorded which) from PBMCs. The CDR3 region is CASSYPRQGANTEAFF. DNA of the CDR3: TGTGCCAGCAGTTACCCAAGACAGGGGGCAAACACTGAAGCTTTCTTT.